The rows below give T cell receptor beta chains drawn from one sample of a study of T cell responses to AZD1222 COVID-19 vaccine. Measured with immunoSEQ multiplex PCR; TCRdb has only the in-frame clones, and not every one. The table lists some 72,000 clones, roughly nine tenths of them singletons. The specimen was peripheral blood, collected on day 0 of MenACWY control vaccination. Receptors were obtained from an adult in good health. CDR3s include the opening cysteine and the closing phenylalanine or tryptophan. Each record gives: D gene, clone size, V gene, J gene, CDR3 DNA, CDR3 protein. D genes are given only for firm matches. Clone size appears in some rows only: once, few, many, or a class for an expanded clone.

d_call: NA; clone_size: once; v_call: TRBV5-1; j_call: TRBJ1-1; cdr3_nt: TGCGCCAGCAGCTTGGTACAGGGAGTAAGCACTGAAGCTTTCTTT; cdr3_aa: CASSLVQGVSTEAFF
d_call: NA; clone_size: NA; v_call: TRBV27; j_call: TRBJ1-5; cdr3_nt: TGTGCCAGCAGTCCTCGGGCAGGGAATCAGCCCCAGCATTTT; cdr3_aa: CASSPRAGNQPQHF
d_call: TRBD2; clone_size: NA; v_call: TRBV7-9; j_call: TRBJ2-1; cdr3_nt: TGTGCCAGCAGCCTCCCGGGACTACCTTACAATGAGCAGTTCTTC; cdr3_aa: CASSLPGLPYNEQFF
d_call: TRBD1; clone_size: NA; v_call: TRBV28; j_call: TRBJ1-1; cdr3_nt: TGTGCCAGCAGTTTAAGATTGGACAGGGCCGGTGAAGCTTTCTTT; cdr3_aa: CASSLRLDRAGEAFF
d_call: NA; clone_size: NA; v_call: TRBV20-1; j_call: TRBJ1-1; cdr3_nt: TGCAGTGCTAGGCGTACTGAAGCTTTCTTT; cdr3_aa: CSARRTEAFF
d_call: NA; clone_size: NA; v_call: TRBV3-1/TRBV3-2; j_call: TRBJ2-7; cdr3_nt: TGTGCCAGCAGCCAAGTTCTGGGATTGGGCCCCTACGAGCAGTACTTC; cdr3_aa: CASSQVLGLGPYEQYF
d_call: NA; clone_size: NA; v_call: TRBV11-2; j_call: TRBJ2-1; cdr3_nt: TGTGCCAGCAGCTTAGATCTGGGGAACTACAATGAGCAGTTCTTC; cdr3_aa: CASSLDLGNYNEQFF
d_call: NA; clone_size: NA; v_call: TRBV5-1; j_call: TRBJ1-2; cdr3_nt: TGCGCCAGCAGCTTAGGGGTATGGAACTATGGCTACACCTTC; cdr3_aa: CASSLGVWNYGYTF
d_call: NA; clone_size: few; v_call: TRBV7-8; j_call: TRBJ2-7; cdr3_nt: TGTGCCAGCAGCCAATTGAACGAGCAGTACTTC; cdr3_aa: CASSQLNEQYF
d_call: NA; clone_size: NA; v_call: TRBV9; j_call: TRBJ2-1; cdr3_nt: TGTGCCAGCAGCGTGGGGGGCTCCTACAATGAGCAGTTCTTC; cdr3_aa: CASSVGGSYNEQFF
d_call: NA; clone_size: NA; v_call: TRBV15; j_call: TRBJ2-5; cdr3_nt: TGTGCCACCAGCAGAGATGTAGGGGAAGAGACCCAGTACTTC; cdr3_aa: CATSRDVGEETQYF
d_call: NA; clone_size: NA; v_call: TRBV18; j_call: TRBJ2-5; cdr3_nt: TGTGCCAGCTCACCACCCGGTCAGAGAGAGACCCAGTACTTC; cdr3_aa: CASSPPGQRETQYF
d_call: NA; clone_size: NA; v_call: TRBV7-2; j_call: TRBJ2-3; cdr3_nt: TGTGCCAGCAGAGGAGGCTCCGGGACCTCGCAGTATTTT; cdr3_aa: CASRGGSGTSQYF
d_call: NA; clone_size: NA; v_call: TRBV5-1; j_call: TRBJ2-5; cdr3_nt: TGCGCCAGCAGCTTATCGTTAGTAGAGACCCAGTACTTC; cdr3_aa: CASSLSLVETQYF
d_call: NA; clone_size: NA; v_call: TRBV6-5; j_call: TRBJ2-5; cdr3_nt: TGTGCCAGCAGCCCCCCGGGTAGCGCGGTATCATTCCAGTACTTC; cdr3_aa: CASSPPGSAVSFQYF
d_call: NA; clone_size: NA; v_call: TRBV29-1; j_call: TRBJ1-3; cdr3_nt: TGCAGCGTGAGGGGATCCTCTGGAAACACCATATATTTT; cdr3_aa: CSVRGSSGNTIYF
d_call: NA; clone_size: NA; v_call: TRBV20-1; j_call: TRBJ1-2; cdr3_nt: TGCAGGAGCGGGGAGTTGGGAGGCTACACCTTC; cdr3_aa: CRSGELGGYTF
d_call: NA; clone_size: NA; v_call: TRBV5-4; j_call: TRBJ1-1; cdr3_nt: TGTGCCAGCAGCTTGGTAGGGGACACCAAAATGAACACTGAAGCTTTCTTT; cdr3_aa: CASSLVGDTKMNTEAFF
d_call: NA; clone_size: NA; v_call: TRBV12-3/TRBV12-4; j_call: TRBJ1-2; cdr3_nt: TGTGCCAGCAGTCCCCTGGCTGGCTACACCTTC; cdr3_aa: CASSPLAGYTF
d_call: TRBD2; clone_size: NA; v_call: TRBV6-4; j_call: TRBJ2-1; cdr3_nt: TGTGCCAGCAGTGACCTAGCGGGGAGCGATGAGCAGTTCTTC; cdr3_aa: CASSDLAGSDEQFF
d_call: TRBD2; clone_size: NA; v_call: TRBV5-5; j_call: TRBJ2-2; cdr3_nt: TGTGCCAGCAGCTTGTTCGGACTAGCGGGAGGCACCGGGGAGCTGTTTTTT; cdr3_aa: CASSLFGLAGGTGELFF
d_call: NA; clone_size: NA; v_call: TRBV3-1/TRBV3-2; j_call: TRBJ2-5; cdr3_nt: TGTGCCAGCAGCCCCATTCAGGGCGGAGAGACCCAGTACTTC; cdr3_aa: CASSPIQGGETQYF
d_call: TRBD1; clone_size: NA; v_call: TRBV7-2; j_call: TRBJ1-2; cdr3_nt: TGTGCCAGCAGCTTCCCGGGACAGTTCTATGGCTACACCTTC; cdr3_aa: CASSFPGQFYGYTF
d_call: TRBD2; clone_size: once; v_call: TRBV19; j_call: TRBJ2-3; cdr3_nt: TGTGCCAGTCAGAGCGGGGGTTCAGATACGCAGTATTTT; cdr3_aa: CASQSGGSDTQYF
d_call: NA; clone_size: NA; v_call: TRBV15; j_call: TRBJ2-3; cdr3_nt: TGTGCCACCAGCAGAGTGGTTGGCGGCACAGATACGCAGTATTTT; cdr3_aa: CATSRVVGGTDTQYF
d_call: NA; clone_size: NA; v_call: TRBV7-9; j_call: TRBJ2-2; cdr3_nt: TGTGCCAGCAGCTTAGGGACGACCATGAACACCGGGGAGCTGTTTTTT; cdr3_aa: CASSLGTTMNTGELFF
d_call: TRBD1; clone_size: NA; v_call: TRBV7-2; j_call: TRBJ1-6; cdr3_nt: TGTGCCAGCAGCTTAGGGGAGGGGGCGGTTTCACCCCTCCACTTT; cdr3_aa: CASSLGEGAVSPLHF
d_call: TRBD1; clone_size: NA; v_call: TRBV20-1; j_call: TRBJ1-2; cdr3_nt: TGCAGTGCCAGTCGACAGGGCTTCTATGGCTACACCTTC; cdr3_aa: CSASRQGFYGYTF
d_call: NA; clone_size: NA; v_call: TRBV14; j_call: TRBJ2-5; cdr3_nt: TGTGCCAGCAGCCAAGGGAACTTCTGGGTGGAGACCCAGTACTTC; cdr3_aa: CASSQGNFWVETQYF
d_call: NA; clone_size: NA; v_call: TRBV7-2; j_call: TRBJ2-7; cdr3_nt: TGTGCCAGCAGCTTAGGGGCATTTGCGGGGCTGTACGAGCAGTACTTC; cdr3_aa: CASSLGAFAGLYEQYF
d_call: NA; clone_size: NA; v_call: TRBV7-7; j_call: TRBJ2-5; cdr3_nt: TGTGCCAGCAGCTTGGGCGTGGGGGTCGGGGAGACCCAGTACTTC; cdr3_aa: CASSLGVGVGETQYF